This T cell receptor (beta chain) appears in the sequencing data of a study of blood T cell repertoires in COVID-19. Enrolment of Seattle patients took place during active infection, and they were followed longitudinally. The CDR3 loop spans 18 amino acids. Germline values: CDR1 SGHDT, CDR2 YYEEEE. J lost 7 bases, V lost 3 bases, and 11 bases had no gene match. The repertoire was sequenced with immunoSEQ multiplex PCR; TCRdb's copy has only in-frame clones and lacks some. The sample has about 370,000 clones; around 89% are singletons. Source material: peripheral blood. The sequence was collected from a woman aged 25-40 years with COVID-19, enrolled during active disease. The chain combines TRBV5-6 with TRBJ2-2; 14 bases are shared with TRBD2. The CDR3 nucleotides are TGTGCCAGCAGCTCCCCCCGGGGACTAGCGGGAGTGATCGGGGAGCTGTTTTTT. This encodes CASSSPRGLAGVIGELFF. The full variable domain, with the rest looked up from reference TRBV5-6 and TRBJ2-2, is DAGVTQSPTHLIKTRGQQVTLRCSPKSGHDTVSWYQQALGQGPQFIFQYYEEEERQRGNFPDRFSGHQFPNYSSELNVNALLLGDSALYLCASSSPRGLAGVIGELFFGEGSRLTVL.